Following are 30 T cell receptor beta chains from one sample sequenced in a study of control samples from healthy donors and cancer patients. TCRdb's copy holds only in-frame clones and misses some; the assay was immunoSEQ multiplex PCR. The sample has fewer than 65,000 clones, around 80% seen once. The sample taken for sequencing was blood. These receptors were taken from a man between 65 and 85 years old in good health.

This clone was observed a single time. The genes are TRBV5-6 and TRBJ2-4; a weak D match, TRBD1 (5 bases). The CDR3 is 16 amino acids. Germline-derived CDR1 and CDR2 are SGHDT and YYEEEE. V lost 0 bases and J 7 bases, leaving 17 bases between the germline ends. The CDR3 bases are TGTGCCAGCAGCTTGGTGTCAGCAGGGTCTTGGAACATTCAGTACTTC. Translated, it gives CASSLVSAGSWNIQYF.

The chain has TRBV11-3 and TRBJ1-2; D possibly corresponds to TRBD1 (6 bases). Germline loops: CDR1 SGHNT, CDR2 YENEEA. V was pared by 3 bases and J by 5 bases, with 13 bases between. CDR3 length: 14 residues. This chain's CDR3 is CASSLNRAGYGYTF. CDR3 DNA: TGTGCCAGCAGCTTGAACAGGGCGGGGTATGGCTACACCTTC.

The chain employs TRBV3-1 (or the pseudogene TRBV3-2) and TRBJ2-3; 14 nucleotides match TRBD2. With V trimmed by 1 base and J by 3 bases, 6 bases remained unmatched. CDR1 and CDR2 (germline): LGHDT, YNNKEL (reference sequence). This CDR3 spans 18 amino acids. CDR3 in DNA: TGTGCCAGCAGCCAAGGACTAGCGGGGGGGCTGAGGACAGATACGCAGTATTTT. This sequence encodes CASSQGLAGGLRTDTQYF.

V and J are TRBV28 and TRBJ1-1; no definite D call. CDR3 length: 14 amino acids. V gave up 1 base and J gave up 4 bases, with 10 bases separating them. CDR1 is MDHEN, CDR2 SYDVKM, per germline. CDR3 loop: CASSLSGRTTEAFF. The CDR3, as DNA: TGTGCCAGCAGTTTATCTGGACGCACCACTGAAGCTTTCTTT.

The chain joins TRBV3-1 (or the pseudogene TRBV3-2) to TRBJ2-1; possible D gene TRBD2, 6 bases. V was shortened by 4 bases and J by 0 bases, with 10 bases between the two germline ends. This CDR3 contains 15 residues. The V gene's germline CDR1 is LGHDT and CDR2 YNNKEL (reference sequence). CDR3 bases: TGTGCCAGCAGCCGCGGGATGAGCTCCTACAATGAGCAGTTCTTC. Translating gives CASSRGMSSYNEQFF.

CDR3 DNA: TGTGCCAGCAGACCCTACAGGGGGACAGATACGCAGTATTTT. This gives the protein CASRPYRGTDTQYF. This rearrangement joins TRBV5-5 to TRBJ2-3; 8 bases match TRBD1. Germline values: CDR1 SGHKS, CDR2 YYEKEE (reference sequence). This CDR3 contains 14 residues. With V trimmed by 5 bases and J by 3 bases, 5 bases remained unmatched.

The rearrangement links TRBV19 to TRBJ2-3, with 7 bases aligning to TRBD2. This CDR3 spans 15 amino acids. Losses at the gene ends were 5 bases for V and 2 bases for J; bases not matched to a gene: 7. Germline V gene sequence: CDR1 LNHDA, CDR2 SQIVND (reference sequence). DNA of the CDR3: TGTGCCAGTAGTTATCTCGGGGGGAACACAGATACGCAGTATTTT. Translated: CASSYLGGNTDTQYF.

The chain links TRBV24-1 to TRBJ2-3; TRBD2 matches at 7 bases. With V trimmed by 4 bases and J by 6 bases, 18 bases remained unmatched. Germline values: CDR1 KGHDR, CDR2 SFDVKD. There are 18 residues in the CDR3. The CDR3 reads CATSDAPRASGGRDTQYF. CDR3 bases: TGTGCCACCAGTGACGCCCCACGGGCTAGCGGAGGGAGGGATACGCAGTATTTT.

The J gene is TRBJ1-2, the V gene TRBV28, with D hard to call. Germline V gene lookup returns CDR1 MDHEN and CDR2 SYDVKM. Trimming removed 2 bases from V and 4 bases from J, with 8 bases in between. This CDR3 region has 13 residues. For the CDR3, the DNA is TGTGCCAGCAGTTTAGTGGATACCTATGGCTACACCTTC. As protein: CASSLVDTYGYTF.

The genes are TRBV11-1 and TRBJ2-7; D possibly corresponds to TRBD1 (6 bases). This CDR3 comprises 13 residues. With 5 bases removed from V and 3 bases from J, the gap between germline ends came to 11 bases. Germline lookup yields CDR1 SGHAT and CDR2 FQDESV (reference sequence). The CDR3 spells CASSLQGFYEQYF. DNA of the CDR3: TGTGCCAGCAGCCTTCAGGGGTTCTACGAGCAGTACTTC.

The DNA of the CDR3 is TGTGCCAGCAGTTTGGGGGTGCATGGCTACACCTTC. Translating it yields CASSLGVHGYTF. This chain connects TRBV28 to TRBJ1-2; possibly TRBD1 for D (5 bases). Germline-derived CDR1 and CDR2 are MDHEN and SYDVKM. This CDR3 comprises 12 residues. Trimming cost V 3 bases and J 6 bases, with 8 bases left between them.

The chain is built from TRBV5-1 and TRBJ2-2; TRBD2 matches at 9 bases. There are 16 residues in the CDR3. J gave up 4 bases and V 9 bases, and 13 bases lay outside the gene matches. Germline-derived CDR1 and CDR2 are SGHRS and YFSETQ. The CDR3 sequence is CATLPIAGESTGELFF. Written as DNA, the CDR3 is TGCGCCACCTTACCTATAGCGGGAGAGAGCACCGGGGAGCTGTTTTTT.

The chain employs TRBV2 and TRBJ2-3; possibly TRBD1 for D (6 bases). Germline CDR1 is SNHLY and CDR2 is FYNNEI. The CDR3 length is 14 residues. Trimming shortened V by 7 bases and J by 2 bases, and 13 bases separated the two germline ends. In nucleotides, the CDR3 is TGTGCCAGCAAGCAGGGGCAACACACAGATACGCAGTATTTT. It translates to CASKQGQHTDTQYF.

This clone was seen just once. This chain connects TRBV18 to TRBJ2-7, with a possible D match to TRBD1 (5 bases). The V gene lost 5 bases and the J gene lost 0 bases, with 11 bases spanning the gap. Germline loops: CDR1 KGHSH, CDR2 LQKENI. CDR3 length: 14 residues. The CDR3 is CASSIGAGSYEQYF. The CDR3 nucleotides read TGTGCCAGCTCAATAGGGGCAGGCTCCTACGAGCAGTACTTC. Together with reference TRBV18 and TRBJ2-7, the CDR3 gives the full variable domain: NAGVMQNPRHLVRRRGQEARLRCSPMKGHSHVYWYRQLPEEGLKFMVYLQKENIIDESGMPKERFSAEFPKEGPSILRIQQVVRGDSAAYFCASSIGAGSYEQYFGPGTRLTVT.

The chain links TRBV28 to TRBJ1-6; D might be TRBD1 (5 bases). The CDR3 consists of 15 residues. CDR1 and CDR2 from the germline V gene are MDHEN and SYDVKM. V lost 3 bases to trimming and J lost 7 bases, with 13 bases between them. For the CDR3, the DNA is TGTGCCAGCAGTTTCTTCCGGGGCCGGAATTCACCCCTCCACTTT. It codes for CASSFFRGRNSPLHF. The complete variable domain, with remaining parts taken from reference TRBV28 and TRBJ1-6, reads DVKVTQSSRYLVKRTGEKVFLECVQDMDHENMFWYRQDPGLGLRLIYFSYDVKMKEKGDIPEGYSVSREKKERFSLILESASTNQTSMYLCASSFFRGRNSPLHFGNGTRLTVT.

The chain recombines TRBV5-1 with TRBJ2-7; either TRBD1 or TRBD2 may fit D (6 bases each). V lost 7 bases to trimming and J lost 2 bases, with 16 bases between them. CDR3 length equals 14 residues. Germline V gene data show CDR1 as SGHRS and CDR2 as YFSETQ. The CDR3 region has the DNA TGCGCCAGCGGAACCGGGGGCCCTACCTACGAGCAGTACTTC. Protein: CASGTGGPTYEQYF.

The chain is built from TRBV15 and TRBJ2-1, with 15 bases aligning to TRBD2. The ends lost 3 bases at V and 4 bases at J; junction bases unmatched: 4. CDR1 is LNHNV and CDR2 is YYDKDF in the germline V gene (reference sequence). The CDR3 spans 17 residues. CDR3 sequence reads: CATSRIGLAGGYNEQFF. The CDR3 nucleotides read TGTGCCACCAGCAGGATAGGACTAGCGGGAGGGTACAATGAGCAGTTCTTC.

The gene calls are TRBV5-6 and TRBJ1-1, with D uncertain. This CDR3 has 15 amino acids. The V end lost 3 bases, the J end lost 1 base, and 13 bases lay between the germline ends. Per the germline V gene, CDR1 is SGHDT and CDR2 is YYEEEE. CDR3 protein: CASSSLSRANTEAFF. In DNA form, the CDR3 reads TGTGCCAGCAGCTCCCTATCTAGAGCGAACACTGAAGCTTTCTTT.

The chain recombines TRBV18 with TRBJ1-2, with D possibly being TRBD1 (6 bases). The germline V gene has CDR1 KGHSH and CDR2 LQKENI. The CDR3 length is 15 residues. Trimming pared 3 bases from V and 8 bases from J, leaving 19 bases between. The chain's CDR3 is CASSPSATGGGGYTF. As DNA, the CDR3 is TGTGCCAGCTCACCTTCCGCGACGGGGGGCGGAGGCTACACCTTC.

The chain carries TRBV3-1 (or the pseudogene TRBV3-2) and TRBJ2-6; 9 bases are shared with TRBD1. Germline values: CDR1 LGHDT, CDR2 YNNKEL (reference sequence). Unmatched junction bases numbered 12, after V lost 5 bases and J lost 1 base. CDR3 length: 19 residues. CDR3 in amino acids: CASSSTGGRVISGANVLTF. The DNA for the CDR3 is TGTGCCAGCAGCTCGACAGGGGGAAGGGTTATATCTGGGGCCAACGTCCTGACTTTC.

J is TRBJ2-1 and V is TRBV29-1; TRBD2 is a possible D gene (6 bases). The germline gives CDR1 SQVTM, CDR2 ANQGSEA. V was shortened by 8 bases and J by 2 bases, with 13 bases between the two germline ends. The CDR3 is 13 residues long. The CDR3 reads CSYGAGTYNEQFF. CDR3 bases: TGCAGCTACGGGGCGGGGACCTACAATGAGCAGTTCTTC.

This chain joins TRBV28 and TRBJ2-2, with D unclear. Between the trimmed V and J ends, which lost 6 bases and 3 bases, there was a span of 14 bases. The CDR3 loop spans 15 amino acids. CDR1 is MDHEN and CDR2 is SYDVKM in the germline V gene. DNA of the CDR3: TGTGCCAGCAGGAGGAGCCAGACCTACACCGGGGAGCTGTTTTTT. This translates into CASRRSQTYTGELFF.

This sequence joins TRBV9 and TRBJ2-3; either TRBD1 or TRBD2 may fit D (7 bases each). Germline V gene sequence: CDR1 SGDLS, CDR2 YYNGEE. Trimming pared 2 bases from V and 2 bases from J, leaving 18 bases between. The CDR3 totals 17 residues. The CDR3 loop reads CASSVGRQGGATDTQYF. The CDR3 bases are TGTGCCAGCAGCGTCGGGCGGCAGGGGGGGGCCACAGATACGCAGTATTTT. Full variable domain (remainder filled in from reference TRBV9 and TRBJ2-3): DSGVTQTPKHLITATGQRVTLRCSPRSGDLSVYWYQQSLDQGLQFLIQYYNGEERAKGNILERFSAQQFPDLHSELNLSSLELGDSALYFCASSVGRQGGATDTQYFGPGTRLTVL.

The V and J genes are TRBV5-1 and TRBJ1-4; 7 bases agree with TRBD1. Germline lookup yields CDR1 SGHRS and CDR2 YFSETQ. Losses at the gene ends were 4 bases for V and 7 bases for J; bases not matched to a gene: 10. CDR3 length equals 15 residues. The CDR3 DNA sequence: TGCGCCAGCAGCGCAACCGGGACAGATTTTGAAAAACTGTTTTTT. The encoded protein is CASSATGTDFEKLFF.

The chain carries TRBV5-1 and TRBJ1-1; no reliable D call. The V and J ends lost 4 bases and 0 bases respectively, with 7 bases between them. From germline, CDR1 is SGHRS and CDR2 YFSETQ. The CDR3 has 13 residues. The CDR3 is CASSLEVNTEAFF. As DNA, the CDR3 is TGCGCCAGCAGCCTGGAAGTGAACACTGAAGCTTTCTTT.

The chain links TRBV2 to TRBJ2-5; TRBD2 matches 9 bases. Trimming took 3 bases from V and 10 from J; bases not matched to a gene: 12. This CDR3 has 15 amino acids. From germline, CDR1 is SNHLY and CDR2 FYNNEI. The CDR3 here is CASSDPGTSRLGQYF. The CDR3 nucleotides read TGTGCCAGCAGTGATCCCGGGACTAGCCGTCTAGGCCAGTACTTC.

This clone came up a few times. The V call is TRBV7-9, the J call TRBJ2-1; D call uncertain. CDR1 is SEHNR and CDR2 is FQNEAQ in the germline V gene (reference sequence). V shed 6 bases and J shed 0 bases, with 18 bases lying between them. The CDR3 contains 17 residues. The CDR3 here is CASSPSSAFLSYNEQFF. The CDR3 bases are TGTGCCAGCAGTCCAAGTAGTGCGTTTCTCTCCTACAATGAGCAGTTCTTC. Using reference TRBV7-9 and TRBJ2-1 for the parts outside the CDR3, the full variable domain is DTGVSQNPRHKITKRGQNVTFRCDPISEHNRLYWYRQTLGQGPEFLTYFQNEAQLEKSRLLSDRFSAERPKGSFSTLEIQRTEQGDSAMYLCASSPSSAFLSYNEQFFGPGTRLTVL.

The J gene is TRBJ2-3, the V gene TRBV5-4, with 9 positions matching TRBD2. The CDR3 spans 18 residues. The ends lost 0 bases at V and 0 bases at J; junction bases unmatched: 8. CDR1 SGHNT and CDR2 YYREEE come from the germline V gene (reference sequence). DNA of the CDR3: TGTGCCAGCAGCTTGGGACTAGCGGCAGAGAAGAGCACAGATACGCAGTATTTT. This encodes CASSLGLAAEKSTDTQYF.

A few counts support this clone. The CDR3, as DNA: TGTGCCAGCAGCTTGCTTCCAGGGGGCACTGAAGCTTTCTTT. Its translation: CASSLLPGGTEAFF. The chain links TRBV7-2 to TRBJ1-1, with TRBD1 matching 7 bases. Germline CDR1 is SGHTA and CDR2 is FQGNSA. The CDR3 runs 14 residues. V shed 3 bases, J shed 4 bases, and the junction held 5 bases outside the gene matches.

As for this clone: The junction differs from germline at one of its ends, possibly a read error. The chain uses TRBV5-4 and TRBJ2-3; TRBD2 agrees at 9 bases. The CDR3 is 15 residues long. Germline V gene data show CDR1 as SGHNT and CDR2 as YYREEE (reference sequence). This chain's CDR3 is CASSASGTSRDTQYF. The DNA of the CDR3 is TGTGCCAGCAGCGCCTCGGGGACTAGCAGAGATACGCAGTATTTT.